This TCR beta chain was found in a study of blood T cell repertoires in COVID-19. Here immunoSEQ multiplex PCR was the method, and the copy in TCRdb shows in-frame clones only, minus some. This sample has 220,000 or so clones, with about 88% found just once. With 3 bases clipped from V and 3 bases from J, the junction kept 7 bases outside the gene matches. Germline V gene lookup returns CDR1 MGHRA and CDR2 YSYEKL. This CDR3 region has 16 residues. This receptor was obtained from a woman aged 50 to 60 with COVID-19, enrolled during active disease. The V gene is TRBV4-1, the J gene TRBJ2-3; 9 nucleotides agree with TRBD1. Sequencing was carried out using peripheral blood. The CDR3 bases are TGCGCCAGCAGCCACGGGACAGGGCGGGGAACAGATACGCAGTATTTT. Translation: CASSHGTGRGTDTQYF.